This entry describes one T cell receptor (beta chain). What this receptor recognizes is not known. The record originates from a study of cytomegalovirus exposure and HLA in healthy donors listed by TCRdb under 2017. As for the study more broadly: An earlier analysis of approximately 590 of the donors reported roughly 270 Gb of sequence data and some 120 million unique TCR beta sequences from roughly 200 million T cells. Rather than drawing on any new phenotypic data, the later analysis identified candidate immune exposures from TCR beta sequences and the way those sequences occurred across donors. HLA typing covered class I and class II loci at four-digit resolution. Donor age, sex, ethnicity and CMV serostatus were compiled alongside the repertoire data. The number of typed donors differed by locus: roughly 629-630 for A, B, C, DRB1 and DQB1; about 520 for DQA1; some 590 for DPA1; and roughly 470 for DPB1. Among the roughly 390 genotyped donors, about 85% belonged to the genetic ancestry cluster associated with self-reported Caucasian donors. Every discovery cohort repertoire had been produced on one sequencing platform. The study was designed to test whether signatures of past pathogen exposure could be identified by cataloging public T cell receptors. A later analysis re-analyzed previously published TCR beta repertoires from 666 donors and added high-resolution HLA genotyping to study TCR occurrence patterns. High-throughput TCR immunosequencing, statistical association of individual TCRs with disease status, and machine learning were combined to predict cytomegalovirus infection status. On average, roughly 250,000 unique TCR beta nucleotide sequences were sequenced per donor among about 400 genotyped donors of the cohort, with 15% to 20% of those sequences being non-productive. Besides the first cohort of 666 subjects, a separate validation cohort made up of roughly 130 different subjects was used. The T cell repertoires of around 670 subjects were profiled by immunosequencing and related to cytomegalovirus serostatus. Roughly 5 DR-DQ haplotypes were handled as single units for association and clustering, since linkage in the cohort was strong. An early release that covered fewer than 750 HLA-typed donors contained about 300 gigabases of sequencing data and 80 million or so unique TCR sequences. An earlier analysis of 500 to 650 of the donors applied high-throughput TCR beta sequencing to assess whether each TCR beta V gene segment acted as functional or pseudogenic. A later genetic analysis used genome-wide SNP genotypes for about 60% of the 666 donors, treating that subset as a discovery cohort.

Including cysteine and phenylalanine, the CDR3 has 17 amino acids. The only DNA kept is the CDR3, 51 bases in frame from the first base. Compared with germline, V lacks 6 bases and J lacks 0 bases; bases without a gene match: 10. The germline V gene (reference sequence) gives CDR1 as LNHDA and CDR2 as SQIVND. The cohort consisted of approximately 670 healthy bone marrow donors. All cohort members were sampled while nominally healthy, although unrecorded immune exposures were likely present. The donor was CMV seronegative and was included in the group of 352 seronegative cohort members. Each donor provided a peripheral blood sample, and peripheral blood mononuclear cells were used for TCR beta sequencing. Genomic DNA was extracted from the blood cell samples with the Qiagen DNeasy Blood Extraction Kit. Libraries were built with the immunoSEQ multiplex PCR assay. For the multiplex PCR, a mixture combining 60 forward primers for TCR Vbeta segments and 13 reverse primers for TCR Jbeta segments was used. A multiplex PCR assay on genomic DNA amplified the CDR3 region of rearranged TCR beta genes. Amplified TCR beta libraries were sequenced as 87-base-pair reads on the Illumina HiSeq System. The authors' analysis ran thus. In a later analysis, roughly 80 million unique TCR beta chains were counted across the 650 to 700 repertoires, and around 11 million of these chains were shared by at least two donors. To remove PCR and sequencing errors, raw reads were error-corrected and collapsed into unique sequences using a nearest-neighbor algorithm that merged closely related sequences. Alignment of CDR3 sequences to IMGT reference sequences was used to assign V, D and J gene segments. For a sequence to be retained, a match of at least six nucleotides was required to both a V gene segment and a J gene segment. A rearrangement was called productive if the CDR3 had no stop codons and remained in frame with V and J, and every other rearrangement was called non-productive. Following IMGT convention, CDR3 was defined as the stretch from the second conserved V-encoded cysteine to the conserved J-encoded phenylalanine. The earlier analysis of approximately 590 of the donors excluded any sequence lacking an unambiguous match to a single V gene segment. In an earlier analysis of approximately 610 of the donors, V segments were called functional above 56.7% productive rearrangements and were called segregating when the between-donor standard deviation exceeded 5%. A statistical classification framework was built for diagnosing cytomegalovirus status from the catalog of TCR beta chain sequences. In a later analysis, V and J genes were assigned by comparing TCR nucleotide sequences against IMGT/GENE-DB human TR gene sequences. Using the TCRdist pipeline, a later analysis assigned CDR3 sequences along with most-parsimonious VDJ recombination scenarios. In a later analysis, each TCR beta chain was defined by its CDR3 amino acid sequence together with its V-gene family, and reads without a unique V-gene family were excluded. To address suspected cross-contamination and a sequencing artifact, a later analysis removed over 500 highly shared, low-generation-probability nucleotide sequences. In a later analysis, a clonal expansion index for each public chain was calculated from normalized within-repertoire ranks of inferred template counts. In a later analysis, generation probabilities were computed using a VDJ recombination model fitted to out-of-frame rearrangements, and the results were checked against IGoR. In a later analysis, hypergeometric tests were used to score TCR-TCR, TCR-HLA and TCR-CMV co-occurrence, with a repertoire-size bias correction applied to TCR pairs. To estimate false discovery rates, a later analysis permuted the HLA or CMV assignments 20 times. A later analysis grouped co-occurring TCRs with DBSCAN, adding TCRdist sequence similarity when clustering within HLA-allele-positive subsets. Repertoires with fewer than 30,000 or more than 120,000 public chains were left out of co-occurrence clustering, as were five repertoires with anomalous nucleotide sharing. In TCRdb, the immuneACCESS table is reduced to in-frame sequences with V and J assigned. These tables do not hold every clone; where another copy was compared, an unresolved V gene accounts for under half, and the others remain unexplained. V and J calls and clone size are as listed in that table; D and trimming were resolved from the DNA. The sample's own table lists about 42,000 clones. The ten largest account for 1% to 1.5% of the sample.

Points the paper makes about the study in general: Because HLA typing was missing for some donors at each locus, association tests included only the typed subset. The 87-base-pair reads could not distinguish some IMGT-functional V segments, including TRBV6-2 and TRBV6-3, so those segments were excluded. The earlier analysis of approximately 560 of the donors excluded 15 to 20 rarely observed V segments, including chromosome 9 orphons, because counts were too low. The classifier was reported to diagnose cytomegalovirus status with high specificity and sensitivity in both the original and validation cohorts. A later analysis found that HLA-associated TCR beta chains were more clonally expanded and had lower generation probabilities than equally common non-associated chains. When HLA alleles, especially DR and DQ, strongly co-occurred, TCR associations were difficult to assign to individual alleles. It was suggested by the authors that the approach could potentially be generalized to other disease states and immunological phenotypes. Compared with the 666-donor mean, donors in an Asian-associated ancestry cluster had fewer N-insertions in productive TCRs, according to a later genetic analysis. A later analysis reported that several top co-occurrence clusters appeared linked to parvovirus B19, influenza, CMV and Epstein-Barr virus. A total of 150 to 200 TCR beta chains were listed by the study as associated with cytomegalovirus. An earlier analysis of some 590 of the donors showed that most TCR beta V segments appeared in productive rearrangements either about 87% or about 30% of the time, which broadly matched IMGT annotations. In a later analysis, the rate of TCR association differed among HLA loci, with DRB1 alleles having the most associated TCRs and HLA-C alleles having the fewest. A further reported finding was that TCR beta sequences accurately predicted the HLA-A and HLA-B alleles for most subjects in the first cohort. A cluster of highly shared sequence variants was judged likely to be a technical artifact of the sequencing pipeline. Linkage disequilibrium might explain the correlated functional status among segregating V segments, but an unknown experimental factor could not be excluded. Most TCR sequences were seen in very few donors, while some public TCRs were found in many individuals. Sequencing depth was assumed to be roughly uniform across donors in the presence/absence analyses, though that assumption may not hold. A later analysis found that most CMV-associated TCR beta chains appeared HLA-restricted, with HLA associations seemingly driven largely by CMV exposure. Specific HLA alleles were associated with 15,000 to 20,000 TCR beta sequences at a false discovery rate of 0.05 in a later analysis. In vitro tests confirmed that a few of the cytomegalovirus-associated TCR beta chains recognize cytomegalovirus antigens. In this cohort, only TCR beta chains were sequenced, and detectable features were limited by the absence of alpha or paired-chain data. V-gene and J-gene trimming of TCR beta chains was associated with a missense DCLRE1C variant in a later genetic analysis, and the association was replicated in an independent cohort. The only immune exposure information available for the cohort was CMV serostatus.

This receptor was obtained from a man under 40 in good health and CMV-seronegative. Sequenced material: PBMCs. The chain was built from TRBV19 and TRBJ2-4, with 8 central nucleotides matching TRBD1. The nucleotide sequence reads TGTGCCAGTAGAGGACAGGGAAGGGGGTTAGCCAAAAACATTCAGTACTTC. Translated, this is CASRGQGRGLAKNIQYF. Joined to the reference TRBV19 and TRBJ2-4 proteins, this CDR3 gives the full variable domain: DGGITQSPKYLFRKEGQNVTLSCEQNLNHDAMYWYRQDPGQGLRLIYYSQIVNDFQKGDIAEGYSVSREKKESFPLTVTSAQKNPTAFYLCASRGQGRGLAKNIQYFGAGTRLSVL.